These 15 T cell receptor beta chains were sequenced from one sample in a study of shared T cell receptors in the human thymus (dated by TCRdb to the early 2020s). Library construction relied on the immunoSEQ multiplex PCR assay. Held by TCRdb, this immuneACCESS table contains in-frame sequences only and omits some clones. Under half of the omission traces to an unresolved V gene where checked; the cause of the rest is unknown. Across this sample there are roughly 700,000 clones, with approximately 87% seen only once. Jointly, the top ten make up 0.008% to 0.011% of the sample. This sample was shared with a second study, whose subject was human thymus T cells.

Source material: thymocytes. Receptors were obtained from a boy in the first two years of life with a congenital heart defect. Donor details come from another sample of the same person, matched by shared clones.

CDR3 sequence: CASSPGLAEPTGELFF. In DNA, the CDR3 is TGCGCCAGCAGCCCGGGACTAGCGGAGCCGACCGGGGAGCTGTTTTTT. V and J are TRBV5-1 and TRBJ2-2; 11 bases are a match to TRBD2. The CDR3 sequence is 16 residues long. Germline trimming cut 4 bases from V and 5 bases from J; bases unmatched to any gene: 7. Looked up from germline, CDR1 is SGHRS and CDR2 is YFSETQ.

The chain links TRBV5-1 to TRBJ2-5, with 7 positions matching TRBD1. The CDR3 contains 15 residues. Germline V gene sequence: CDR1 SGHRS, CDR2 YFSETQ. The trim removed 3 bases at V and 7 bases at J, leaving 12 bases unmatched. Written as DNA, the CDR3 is TGCGCCAGCAGCTGGCGGTCGGGGACAGAGGGGACCCAGTACTTC. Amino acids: CASSWRSGTEGTQYF.

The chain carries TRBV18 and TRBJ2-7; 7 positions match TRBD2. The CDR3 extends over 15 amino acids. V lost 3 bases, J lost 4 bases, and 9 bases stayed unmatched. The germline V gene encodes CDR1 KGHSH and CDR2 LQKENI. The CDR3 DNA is TGTGCCAGCTCACCTGGGGCTAGCGGTGGGTACGAGCAGTACTTC. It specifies CASSPGASGGYEQYF.

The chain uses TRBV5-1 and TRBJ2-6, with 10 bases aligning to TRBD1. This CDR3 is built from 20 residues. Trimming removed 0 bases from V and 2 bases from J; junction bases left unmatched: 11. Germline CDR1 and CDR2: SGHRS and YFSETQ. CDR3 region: CASSLEEAGQGETGANVLTF. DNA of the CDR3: TGCGCCAGCAGCTTGGAGGAAGCCGGACAGGGGGAAACTGGGGCCAACGTCCTGACTTTC.

The CDR3 protein is CASTREDDNEQFF. CDR3 DNA: TGTGCCAGCACCCGGGAGGACGACAATGAGCAGTTCTTC. The rearrangement joins TRBV28 to TRBJ2-1; 7 bases agree with TRBD2. Germline CDR1 is MDHEN and CDR2 is SYDVKM. V gave up 7 bases and J gave up 5 bases; unmatched junction bases: 5. The CDR3 covers 13 residues.

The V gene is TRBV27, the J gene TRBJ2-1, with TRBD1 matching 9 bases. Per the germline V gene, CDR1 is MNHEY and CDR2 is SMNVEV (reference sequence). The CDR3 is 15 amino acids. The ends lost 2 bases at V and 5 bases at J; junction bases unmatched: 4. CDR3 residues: CASSLGTGTDNEQFF. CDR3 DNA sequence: TGTGCCAGCAGTTTAGGGACAGGGACGGACAATGAGCAGTTCTTC.

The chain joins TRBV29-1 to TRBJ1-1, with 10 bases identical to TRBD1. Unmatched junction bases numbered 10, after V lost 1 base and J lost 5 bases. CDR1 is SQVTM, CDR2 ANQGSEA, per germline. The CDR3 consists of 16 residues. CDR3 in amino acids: CSVEGRRDRGRTEAFF. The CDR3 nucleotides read TGCAGCGTTGAAGGGCGCCGGGACAGGGGTAGGACTGAAGCTTTCTTT.

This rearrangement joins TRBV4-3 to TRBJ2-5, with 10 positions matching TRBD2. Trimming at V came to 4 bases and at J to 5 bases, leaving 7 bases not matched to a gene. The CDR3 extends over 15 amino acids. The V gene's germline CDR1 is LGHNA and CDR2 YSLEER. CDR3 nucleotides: TGCGCCAGCAGCCGAGGGACTAGCGCGGTCGAGACCCAGTACTTC. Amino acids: CASSRGTSAVETQYF.

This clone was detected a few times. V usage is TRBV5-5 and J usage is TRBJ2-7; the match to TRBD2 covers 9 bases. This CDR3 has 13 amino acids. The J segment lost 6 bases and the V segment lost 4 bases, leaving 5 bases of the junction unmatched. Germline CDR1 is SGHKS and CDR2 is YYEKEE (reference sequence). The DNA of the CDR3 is TGTGCCAGCAGCGGGGGACTAGCTGGCGAGCAGTACTTC. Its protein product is CASSGGLAGEQYF.

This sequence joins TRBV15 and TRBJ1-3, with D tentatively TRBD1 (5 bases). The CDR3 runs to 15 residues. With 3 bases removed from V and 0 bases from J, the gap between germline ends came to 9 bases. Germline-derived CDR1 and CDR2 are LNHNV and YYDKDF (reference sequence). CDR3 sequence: CATSSNRRSGNTIYF. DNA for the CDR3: TGTGCCACCAGCAGCAACAGGCGCTCTGGAAACACCATATATTTT.

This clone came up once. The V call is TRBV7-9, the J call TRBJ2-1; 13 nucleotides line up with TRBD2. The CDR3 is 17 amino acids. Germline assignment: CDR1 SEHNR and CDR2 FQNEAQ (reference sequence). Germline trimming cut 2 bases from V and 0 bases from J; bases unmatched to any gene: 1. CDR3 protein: CASSLRLAGGSYNEQFF. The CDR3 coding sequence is TGTGCCAGCAGCTTAAGACTAGCGGGGGGCTCCTACAATGAGCAGTTCTTC.

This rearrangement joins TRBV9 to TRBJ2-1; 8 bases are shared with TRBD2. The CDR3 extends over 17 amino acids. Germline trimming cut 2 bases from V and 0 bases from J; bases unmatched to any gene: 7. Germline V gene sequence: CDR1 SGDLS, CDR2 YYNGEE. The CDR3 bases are TGTGCCAGCAGCGTCGACCCGGGAGGGAGCTCCTACAATGAGCAGTTCTTC. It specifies CASSVDPGGSSYNEQFF.

CDR3 sequence (DNA): TGCAGCGTTGTATTGGAGGGCCCTAATCAGCCCCAGCATTTT. It is translated as CSVVLEGPNQPQHF. The chain uses TRBV29-1 and TRBJ1-5; D gene ambiguous. The CDR3 length is 14 residues. Germline lookup yields CDR1 SQVTM and CDR2 ANQGSEA. V lost 4 bases to trimming and J lost 4 bases, with 14 bases between them.

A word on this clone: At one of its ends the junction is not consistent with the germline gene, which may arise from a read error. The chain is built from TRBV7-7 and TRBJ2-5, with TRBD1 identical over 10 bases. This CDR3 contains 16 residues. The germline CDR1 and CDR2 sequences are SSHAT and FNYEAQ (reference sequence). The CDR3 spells CASSPKRQGARETQYF. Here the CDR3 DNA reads TGTGCTAGCAGCCCTAAGAGACAGGGGGCGCGAGAGACCCAGTACTTC.

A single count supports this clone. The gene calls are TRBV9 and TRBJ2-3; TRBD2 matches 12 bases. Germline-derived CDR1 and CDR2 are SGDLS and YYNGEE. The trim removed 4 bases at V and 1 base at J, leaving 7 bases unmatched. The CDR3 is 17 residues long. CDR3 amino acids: CASSPRTSGNGTDTQYF. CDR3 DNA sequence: TGTGCCAGCAGCCCGAGGACTAGCGGGAACGGCACAGATACGCAGTATTTT.